The rows below give T cell receptor beta chains drawn from one sample of a study of T cells in Graves' hyperthyroidism and ophthalmopathy. A single record per CDR3 protein comes from TCRdb applying MiXCR to the multiplex PCR reads. This sample has 450,000 to 500,000 distinct CDR3 sequences, with about 20% found just once. The source material was blood. The receptor set was obtained from a woman in her seventies with Graves' ophthalmopathy. Both conserved end residues are part of each CDR3. D genes are given only for firm matches. Expanded clones get a size class; other rows say once, few or many, or leave the size out.

-	16	TRBD2	TRBJ2-2	TRBV9	CASSVLAGGPPGELFF	TGTGCCAGCAGCGTATTGGCGGGAGGGCCCCCCGGGGAGCTGTTTTTT
few	17	TRBD1	TRBJ2-1	TRBV6-2/TRBV6-3	CASSYSKGGQGLNEQFF	TGTGCCAGCAGTTACTCGAAGGGGGGACAGGGATTAAATGAGCAGTTCTTC
many	15	TRBD1	TRBJ2-7	TRBV20-1	CSATTGGQTSYEQYF	TGCAGTGCTACCACAGGGGGACAAACCTCCTACGAGCAGTACTTC
-	16	TRBD1	TRBJ2-7	TRBV28	CASSNTLGQMSYEQYF	TGTGCCAGCAGTAATACGCTGGGACAGATGTCCTACGAGCAGTACTTC
many	14	TRBD2	TRBJ2-7	TRBV28	CASSFGGSYNEQYF	TGTGCCAGCAGTTTCGGGGGGAGTTATAACGAGCAGTACTTC
-	15	-	TRBJ1-3	TRBV6-6	CASSYSSSGGNTIYF	TGTGCCAGCAGTTACTCCTCCTCGGGAGGAAACACCATATATTTT
-	12	TRBD2	TRBJ2-7	TRBV20-1	CSAAGLAELQYF	TGCAGTGCCGCGGGACTAGCGGAGCTGCAGTACTTC
-	17	TRBD1	TRBJ2-6	TRBV30	CAWSPDRVGSGANVLTF	TGTGCCTGGAGTCCCGACAGGGTCGGCTCTGGGGCCAACGTCCTGACTTTC
few	17	TRBD1	TRBJ1-2	TRBV5-6	CASSLGAGQGIVYGYTF	TGTGCCAGCAGCTTGGGTGCTGGACAGGGTATAGTCTATGGCTACACCTTC
-	15	-	TRBJ2-5	TRBV5-1	CASTSRTSLSETQYF	TGCGCCAGCACCTCTCGTACCAGTCTCTCAGAGACCCAGTACTTC
many	14	-	TRBJ2-1	TRBV11-2	CASSLVYSSLEQFF	TGTGCCAGCAGCTTAGTTTACAGTTCCCTCGAGCAGTTCTTC
few	14	-	TRBJ2-1	TRBV12-3/TRBV12-4	CASSLAGRGNEQFF	TGTGCCAGCAGTTTGGCTGGCAGGGGAAATGAGCAGTTCTTC
few	13	TRBD1	TRBJ2-5	TRBV29-1	CSVEGTGVETQYF	TGCAGCGTTGAAGGGACAGGGGTGGAGACCCAGTACTTC
many	16	TRBD1	TRBJ2-1	TRBV7-2	CASSLRRQGVGNEQFF	TGTGCCAGCAGCTTACGGAGACAGGGGGTGGGCAATGAGCAGTTCTTC
few	13	TRBD2	TRBJ2-1	TRBV5-4	CAGKSGSRNEQFF	TGTGCCGGAAAGAGCGGGAGTCGTAATGAGCAGTTCTTC
-	16	TRBD2	TRBJ2-1	TRBV20-1	CSAPTATSGRFNEQFF	TGCAGTGCCCCCACCGCGACTAGCGGGAGATTTAATGAGCAGTTCTTC
many	11	-	TRBJ1-1	TRBV28	CASGTTKEAFF	TGTGCCAGCGGCACCACAAAGGAAGCTTTCTTT
-	13	-	TRBJ1-5	TRBV12-3/TRBV12-4	CASKGGVGQAQHF	TGTGCCAGCAAAGGGGGGGTTGGGCAGGCCCAGCATTTT
many	13	TRBD1	TRBJ2-1	TRBV7-2	CASSWTGGNEQFF	TGTGCCAGCAGCTGGACAGGGGGCAATGAGCAGTTCTTC
-	14	-	TRBJ2-7	TRBV5-1	CASSLDTGSDEQYF	TGCGCCAGCAGCTTGGATACAGGGTCGGACGAGCAGTACTTC
few	15	TRBD1	TRBJ1-2	TRBV3-1	CASSQGRGPTYGYTF	TGTGCCAGCAGCCAAGGCAGGGGGCCCACCTATGGCTACACCTTC
few	14	TRBD1	TRBJ2-1	TRBV29-1	CSAQGQGPDGEQFF	TGCAGCGCCCAGGGACAGGGGCCCGACGGTGAGCAGTTCTTC
-	14	-	TRBJ2-2	TRBV3-1	CASSQDTLTGELFF	TGTGCCAGCAGCCAAGATACGTTAACCGGGGAGCTGTTTTTT
-	13	TRBD1	TRBJ2-7	TRBV10-3	CAITEGQGPEQYF	TGTGCCATCACCGAGGGACAGGGTCCCGAGCAGTACTTC
few	15	-	TRBJ1-1	TRBV5-5	CASSQQTGTYTEAFF	TGTGCCAGCAGCCAACAGACAGGAACCTACACTGAAGCTTTCTTT
-	15	-	TRBJ1-2	TRBV5-1	CASSPGAVSNYGYTF	TGCGCCAGCAGCCCCGGGGCAGTTTCAAACTATGGCTACACCTTC
few	13	-	TRBJ2-7	TRBV20-1	CSVDAGTAYEQYF	TGCAGTGTTGATGCCGGGACTGCCTACGAGCAGTACTTC
few	14	-	TRBJ2-1	TRBV2	CASSALLAYNEQFF	TGTGCCAGCAGCGCCCTTTTGGCCTACAATGAGCAGTTCTTC
-	15	TRBD2	TRBJ2-5	TRBV3-1	CASSQTTSGWETQYF	TGTGCCAGCAGCCAGACGACTAGCGGATGGGAGACCCAGTACTTC
-	12	-	TRBJ1-1	TRBV19	CASSGRPMEAFF	TGTGCCAGTAGCGGACGCCCAATGGAAGCTTTCTTT
many	18	-	TRBJ1-2	TRBV12-3/TRBV12-4	CASSPTLPSGLEEDGYTF	TGTGCCAGCAGCCCTACCCTCCCCTCGGGACTGGAAGAGGATGGCTACACCTTC
few	18	-	TRBJ1-4	TRBV6-1	CASSLRTVPGVTNEKLFF	TGTGCCAGCAGTCTTCGGACAGTCCCAGGGGTAACTAATGAAAAACTGTTTTTT
many	13	-	TRBJ2-7	TRBV7-2	CASSLAWGNEQYF	TGTGCCAGCAGCTTAGCGTGGGGGAACGAGCAGTACTTC
-	14	-	TRBJ1-1	TRBV14	CASSHHSPNTEAFF	TGTGCCAGCAGCCATCACAGCCCGAACACTGAAGCTTTCTTT
many	15	TRBD2	TRBJ2-3	TRBV2	CASRPGLAGSDTQYF	TGTGCCAGCAGACCGGGACTAGCGGGTTCAGATACGCAGTATTTT
few	16	TRBD1	TRBJ2-1	TRBV9	CASSVADRGLVNEQFF	TGTGCCAGCAGCGTAGCGGACAGGGGGCTGGTCAATGAGCAGTTCTTC
few	13	TRBD1	TRBJ1-2	TRBV20-1	CSASLQGNYGYTF	TGCAGTGCTAGCCTACAGGGGAACTATGGCTACACCTTC
many	16	-	TRBJ2-3	TRBV2	CASSEVGQGLADTQYF	TGTGCCAGCAGTGAAGTGGGCCAGGGGCTGGCGGATACGCAGTATTTT
few	13	TRBD1	TRBJ2-1	TRBV6-1	CASSEGGQVNQFF	TGTGCCAGCAGTGAAGGGGGACAGGTTAACCAGTTCTTC
-	15	-	TRBJ2-2	TRBV9	CASSPGVKGTGELFF	TGTGCCAGCAGCCCGGGAGTAAAGGGTACCGGGGAGCTGTTTTTT
few	17	-	TRBJ2-3	TRBV20-1	CSALGPESVVGSDTQYF	TGCAGTGCCCTTGGGCCAGAAAGTGTGGTGGGGTCAGATACGCAGTATTTT
-	12	-	TRBJ2-7	TRBV12-5	CASGLVGNEQYF	TGTGCTAGTGGTTTGGTAGGGAACGAGCAGTACTTC
few	14	-	TRBJ2-7	TRBV9	CASSVGLMSYEQYF	TGTGCCAGCAGCGTAGGGCTTATGTCCTACGAGCAGTACTTC